These 32 T cell receptor beta chains originate from one sample sequenced in a study of T cell repertoires in cytomegalovirus infection. Each CDR3 protein gets one entry after TCRdb re-called the reads with MiXCR. The table lists about 7,500 distinct CDR3 sequences, less than 70% of them singletons, with about three quarters in the top ten. The antigens these receptors bind are not known. Sequences were obtained from PBMCs, sequenced either directly or after in vitro stimulation (not recorded which). The receptors derive from a human donor in good health (CMV status not recorded). Some clones in this sample may be carry-over from other donors' samples.

The rearrangement links TRBV7-9 to TRBJ2-3, with a tentative D call TRBD1 (6 bases). Per germline, CDR1 SEHNR and CDR2 FQNEAQ (reference sequence). Trimming took 4 bases from V and 6 from J, leaving 20 bases between them. The CDR3 sequence is 16 residues long. The CDR3 here is CASSSSGAPGKDTQYF. The CDR3 DNA sequence: TGTGCCAGCAGCTCTTCAGGGGCCCCTGGAAAGGATACGCAGTATTTT.

The chain joins TRBV20-1 to TRBJ2-3; 7 bases agree with TRBD1. Germline CDR1 DFQATT, CDR2 SNEGSKA (reference sequence). The CDR3 runs to 18 residues. The J segment lost 6 bases and the V segment lost 3 bases, leaving 21 bases of the junction unmatched. The CDR3 here is CSASRLKSTGSTQDTQYF. For the CDR3, the DNA is TGCAGTGCTAGTCGACTAAAATCGACAGGGAGCACACAGGATACGCAGTATTTT.

As concerns this clonotype: The junction departs from germline at one end; a sequencing error may be responsible. The chain employs TRBV27 and TRBJ2-3; 11 nucleotides match TRBD2. The CDR3 is made up of 20 amino acids. Germline CDR1 reads MNHEY; CDR2 reads SMNVEV (reference sequence). The CDR3 nucleotides read TGTGCCAGCAGTGTATCGAGTGTCCTAGCGGGAGGCCTTACCACAGATGCGCAGTATTTT. Its translation is CASSVSSVLAGGLTTDAQYF.

Concerning this clonotype: The conserved phenylalanine or tryptophan normally closing the CDR3 is absent here, so this likely arose from a read error. No DNA is shown, since the ends of the CDR3 on it are uncertain; the CDR3 is the one TCRdb lists. The chain joins TRBV7-9 to TRBJ2-1. CDR1 is SEHNR, CDR2 FQNEAQ, per germline (reference sequence). Ends included, the CDR3 has 16 residues. This CDR3 is CAISLLGISTYNEKFG.

V usage is TRBV12-3 or TRBV12-4 and J usage is TRBJ1-6; no definite D call. The CDR3 spans 14 residues. V was shortened by 3 bases and J by 10 bases, with 13 bases between the two germline ends. In DNA, the CDR3 is TGTGCCAGCAGTTTTCAGAGCTCGGGGTCACCCCTCCACTTT. Protein product: CASSFQSSGSPLHF.

As regards this clonotype: This CDR3 is missing its conserved last phenylalanine or tryptophan, likely due to a read error. This chain joins TRBV6-5 and TRBJ1-5; the match to TRBD1 covers 8 bases. Trimming cost V 10 bases and J 6 bases; bases outside gene matches: 14. Looked up from germline, CDR1 is MNHEY and CDR2 is SVGAGI. This CDR3 is 15 amino acids long. CDR3 loop: CATGLRQGTPQPQHL. The DNA of the CDR3 is TGTGCCACAGGCCTCCGACAGGGGACCCCTCAGCCCCAGCATTTG.

Comments on this clonotype: The conserved phenylalanine or tryptophan is not found at the CDR3 terminus, so this likely reflects a read error. The chain recombines TRBV27 with TRBJ1-2; a weak D match, TRBD1 (6 bases). This CDR3 comprises 15 residues. Germline assignment: CDR1 MNHEY and CDR2 SMNVEV (reference sequence). Trimming shortened V by 4 bases and J by 10 bases, and 22 bases separated the two germline ends. CDR3 in amino acids: CASSSNQGHNYFYTL. The CDR3, as DNA: TGTGCCAGCAGTTCTAATCAGGGGCATAACTATTTCTACACCTTA.

J is TRBJ1-5 and V is TRBV10-3; perhaps TRBD1 as D (6 bases). The V gene lost 0 bases and the J gene lost 2 bases, with 23 bases spanning the gap. There are 20 residues in the CDR3. Germline V lookup: CDR1 ENHRY, CDR2 SYGVKD. CDR3 loop: CAISESEQGSYETRNQPQHF. In DNA form, the CDR3 reads TGTGCCATCAGTGAGTCGGAACAGGGTAGTTACGAGACGCGCAATCAGCCCCAGCATTTT.

CDR3 in DNA: TGTGCCAGCAAAACAGCCCTTAGCTCCTACAATGAGCAGTTCTTC. Amino acid sequence: CASKTALSSYNEQFF. The rearrangement uses TRBV11-2 and TRBJ2-1; D not certain. CDR3 size: 15 residues. Looked up from germline, CDR1 is SGHAT and CDR2 is FQNNGV. The V end was cut by 7 bases, the J end by 0 bases, with 13 bases between.

To note about this clonotype: Compared with germline, one end of the junction differs, possibly owing to a read error. This chain uses TRBV7-2 with TRBJ2-3; no firm D call. The germline CDR1 and CDR2 sequences are SGHTA and FQGNSA. This CDR3 comprises 14 residues. The CDR3 nucleotides are TGTGCCCGCAGCTTAACTGACAAGATAGCTACGCAGTCTTTT. Its translation is CARSLTDKIATQSF.

On this clonotype itself: The germline gene is not matched at one end of the junction; a read error may be the cause. The CDR3 sequence: CASSLDSSVSNTEDFF. For the CDR3, the DNA is TGTGCCAGCAGCTTAGATTCTAGTGTCTCGAACACTGAAGATTTCTTT. V and J are TRBV7-2 and TRBJ1-1; D is ambiguous. The CDR3 is made up of 16 amino acids. Germline CDR1 and CDR2: SGHTA and FQGNSA. The complete variable domain, with remaining parts taken from reference TRBV7-2 and TRBJ1-1, reads GAGVSQSPSNKVTEKGKDVELRCDPISGHTALYWYRQSLGQGLEFLIYFQGNSAPDKSGLPSDRFSAERTGGSVSTLTIQRTQQEDSAVYLCASSLDSSVSNTEDFFGQGTRLTVV.

V is TRBV6-5 and J is TRBJ2-5; D gene unclear. Trimming stripped 5 bases from V and 2 bases from J, with 9 bases between. CDR3 length equals 13 residues. Looked up from germline, CDR1 is MNHEY and CDR2 is SVGAGI. The CDR3 protein is CASSITAQETQYF. The CDR3 DNA reads as TGTGCCAGCAGTATCACAGCGCAAGAGACCCAGTACTTC.

Turning to this clonotype: Its ends do not fully match the called genes, so a read error is possible. The chain has TRBV7-9 and TRBJ2-1; D unclear. The J call could be wrong; TRBJ2-7 is a better fit for the DNA end. This CDR3 is 16 amino acids long. Germline loops: CDR1 SEHNR, CDR2 FQNEAQ (reference sequence). The CDR3, as DNA: TGTTCCAGCAGCGTGATGGGAATATCCACCTACAATGAGCAGTACTTC. Protein product: CSSSVMGISTYNEQYF.

This chain links TRBV27 with TRBJ2-3; D unresolved. V shed 11 bases and J shed 7 bases, with 10 bases lying between them. From germline, CDR1 is MNHEY and CDR2 SMNVEV (reference sequence). The CDR3 sequence is 10 residues long. DNA for the CDR3: TGTGCCCGCCACGGATATACGCAGTATTTT. Translating it yields CARHGYTQYF.

In its sample, this clonotype was seen many times. In nucleotides, the CDR3 is TGTGCCATCAGTTCTAGCGGGAGTGGTACCGGGGAGCTGTTTTTT. Translating it yields CAISSSGSGTGELFF. This chain joins TRBV10-3 and TRBJ2-2, with 10 bases aligning to TRBD2. CDR1 and CDR2 from the germline V gene are ENHRY and SYGVKD. The junction had 5 bases not matched to a gene; V was cut back by 5 bases and J by 5 bases. This CDR3 has 15 amino acids.

For this clonotype: Since no conserved phenylalanine or tryptophan closes the CDR3, a read error is the likely cause. The genes are TRBV4-2 and TRBJ2-3, with D perhaps matching TRBD1 (5 bases). CDR1 and CDR2 from the germline V gene are LGHNA and YNFKEQ. Between the trimmed V and J ends, which lost 2 bases and 3 bases, there was a span of 15 bases. The CDR3 contains 16 residues. CDR3 in DNA: TGTGCCAGCAGCCAACCTCGGGCAGGGTTAACAGATACGCAGTATTTG. Amino acids: CASSQPRAGLTDTQYL.

This clonotype is medium-sized (0.01 to 0.1%) in the sample. V and J are TRBV7-2 and TRBJ1-2; D remains ambiguous. V was pared by 1 base and J by 3 bases, with 6 bases between. The CDR3 length is 13 residues. Germline assignment: CDR1 SGHTA and CDR2 FQGNSA. The CDR3 loop is CASSLGQYYGYTF. The CDR3 DNA is TGTGCCAGCAGCTTAGGGCAGTACTATGGCTACACCTTC.

This clonotype was found a few times. The chain couples TRBV14 to TRBJ2-7; D call uncertain. Trimming took 0 bases from V and 4 from J, leaving 10 bases between them. CDR1 and CDR2 from the germline V gene are SGHDN and FVKESK. This CDR3 has 14 amino acids. As DNA, the CDR3 is TGTGCCAGCAGCCAAGAATCTAGTTGGTACGAGCAGTACTTC. It yields the protein CASSQESSWYEQYF.

As concerns this clonotype: A junction end diverges from the germline sequence, so it may reflect a read error. The genes are TRBV11-2 and TRBJ2-1; D unresolved. The CDR3 length is 16 residues. The germline CDR1 and CDR2 sequences are SGHAT and FQNNGV. CDR3 amino acids: CASSLLQVISYHEQFF. The CDR3, as DNA: TGTGCCAGCAGCTTACTTCAGGTTATCTCCTACCATGAGCAGTTCTTC.

Regarding this clonotype: The conserved closing phenylalanine or tryptophan is absent in this CDR3, likely reflecting a read error. The DNA is omitted, as the CDR3 cannot be located on it reliably, and the CDR3 follows TCRdb's listing. The genes are TRBV7-9 and TRBJ2-1. The CDR3 length is 16 residues, termini included. Germline CDR1 reads SEHNR; CDR2 reads FQNEAQ (reference sequence). This CDR3 is CASSLLGISTYKEHYC.

Notes on this clonotype: Because it lacks the conserved phenylalanine or tryptophan at the end, this CDR3 is likely a read error. CDR3 amino acids: CASSLARPFPTTTGELFL. CDR3 in DNA: TGTGCCAGCAGCTTAGCTCGACCGTTTCCTACTACCACCGGGGAGCTGTTTTTG. The chain joins TRBV7-6 to TRBJ2-2; no clear D gene. The germline V and J ends were trimmed by 0 bases and 4 bases, with 18 bases remaining between them. Germline V gene lookup returns CDR1 SGHVS and CDR2 FNYEAQ. The CDR3 contains 18 residues.

As for this clonotype: At one boundary the junction diverges from the germline segment, which might be a read error. J is TRBJ2-7 and V is TRBV6-6; maybe TRBD2 (6 bases). CDR1 is MNHNY, CDR2 SVGAGI, per germline (reference sequence). CDR3 size: 14 residues. The CDR3 reads CASWGWEDHYEPYF. The CDR3 DNA follows: TGTGCCAGCTGGGGATGGGAGGACCACTACGAGCCGTACTTC.

The chain employs TRBV2 and TRBJ1-4, with 9 bases matching TRBD1. J lost 4 bases, V lost 5 bases, and 5 bases had no gene match. The CDR3 consists of 15 residues. Germline loops: CDR1 SNHLY, CDR2 FYNNEI. CDR3 amino acids: CASSPRTGVNEKLFF. The CDR3 nucleotides are TGTGCCAGCAGTCCCCGGACAGGGGTTAATGAAAAACTGTTTTTT. The full variable domain, completed using reference TRBV2 and TRBJ1-4, is EPEVTQTPSHQVTQMGQEVILRCVPISNHLYFYWYRQILGQKVEFLVSFYNNEISEKSEIFDDQFSVERPDGSNFTLKIRSTKLEDSAMYFCASSPRTGVNEKLFFGSGTQLSVL.

As regards this clonotype: One end of the junction does not line up with germline, which may come from a read error. V gene TRBV7-2 combines with J gene TRBJ1-2; TRBD1 agrees at 7 bases. The CDR3 contains 19 residues. In germline, CDR1 is SGHTA, CDR2 FQGNSA. The CDR3 DNA sequence: TGTGCCATCAGCTTAGGGGACGTCACGACGACAGGGTTGGGTAGTGGCTACACCTTC. Amino acids: CAISLGDVTTTGLGSGYTF. The full variable domain, rest sourced from reference TRBV7-2 and TRBJ1-2, is GAGVSQSPSNKVTEKGKDVELRCDPISGHTALYWYRQSLGQGLEFLIYFQGNSAPDKSGLPSDRFSAERTGGSVSTLTIQRTQQEDSAVYLCAISLGDVTTTGLGSGYTFGSGTRLTVV.

This clonotype was picked up a small number of times. This may arise from a read error, as a much more abundant clone is one base away. The chain employs TRBV7-9 and TRBJ2-1; D gene ambiguous. Looked up from germline, CDR1 is SEHNR and CDR2 is FQNEAQ (reference sequence). This CDR3 is built from 16 residues. The CDR3 is CASSFFVISTYNEHFF. The CDR3 nucleotides read TGTGCCAGCAGCTTTTTTGTAATATCCACCTACAATGAGCATTTCTTC.

V usage is TRBV29-1 and J usage is TRBJ2-3; 9 bases match TRBD2. V lost 4 bases to trimming and J lost 5 bases; unmatched junction nucleotides: 7. This CDR3 is built from 14 residues. CDR1 SQVTM and CDR2 ANQGSEA come from the germline V gene. The CDR3 region has the DNA TGCAGCGTTGGACCTAGCGGGGCACAAGATACGCAGTATTTT. It codes for CSVGPSGAQDTQYF.

V is TRBV5-6 and J is TRBJ2-2; D is perhaps TRBD1 (6 bases). Trimming removed 3 bases from V and 0 bases from J, with 9 bases in between. Per germline, CDR1 SGHDT and CDR2 YYEEEE. CDR3 size: 15 residues. CDR3 DNA sequence: TGTGCCAGCAGCTACGGGACACCGAACACCGGGGAGCTGTTTTTT. Translation: CASSYGTPNTGELFF.

Turning to this clonotype: An end of the junction does not agree with germline; a read error may underlie this. For the CDR3, the DNA is TGTGCCAGCAGCTTAGGGGACGTCCCGCCGACAGGGTTGGGTCGTGGCTACCCCTTC. Translating gives CASSLGDVPPTGLGRGYPF. This chain uses TRBV7-8 with TRBJ1-2; 7 bases fit TRBD1. The germline gives CDR1 SGHVS, CDR2 FQNEAQ. CDR3 length: 19 residues.

This clonotype occurred many times. The chain has TRBV19 and TRBJ2-1; no clear D gene. This CDR3 comprises 15 residues. Per the germline V gene, CDR1 is LNHDA and CDR2 is SQIVND (reference sequence). The V and J ends lost 6 bases and 0 bases respectively, with 12 bases between them. The CDR3 region is CASSPALTSYNEQFF. CDR3 nucleotide sequence: TGTGCCAGTAGCCCAGCCCTCACCTCCTACAATGAGCAGTTCTTC.

This rearrangement joins TRBV5-4 to TRBJ2-7, with 8 nucleotides matching TRBD1. This CDR3 contains 14 residues. Germline V gene lookup returns CDR1 SGHNT and CDR2 YYREEE (reference sequence). J lost 0 bases, V lost 3 bases, and 2 bases had no gene match. CDR3 DNA: TGTGCCAGCAGCTCCGGGACAGGCTCCTACGAGCAGTACTTC. Its translation is CASSSGTGSYEQYF.

The rearrangement joins TRBV4-1 to TRBJ2-1, with D perhaps matching TRBD1 (8 bases). The CDR3 sequence is 14 residues long. V gave up 4 bases and J gave up 7 bases, with 14 bases separating them. Germline V CDR1 and CDR2: MGHRA, YSYEKL. CDR3 sequence: CASSRNRGGNEQFF. CDR3 nucleotide sequence: TGCGCCAGCAGCCGAAACAGGGGGGGGAATGAGCAGTTCTTC.

CDR3 residues: CATSSQKQLRGAEAFF. CDR3 DNA: TGTGCCACCAGCAGCCAAAAACAGCTGAGGGGGGCTGAAGCTTTCTTT. The chain couples TRBV15 to TRBJ1-1, with a weak D call TRBD1 (6 bases). Germline lookup yields CDR1 LNHNV and CDR2 YYDKDF (reference sequence). The CDR3 contains 16 residues. V was trimmed by 3 bases and J by 6 bases, leaving 20 bases between them.